This T cell receptor (beta chain) was profiled in a study of T cells after somatic rescue of genetic block. This CDR3 region has 16 residues. V dropped 4 bases and J dropped 4 bases, with 17 bases sitting between them. Germline-derived CDR1 and CDR2 are SNHLY and FYNNEI. Clones were read by immunoSEQ multiplex PCR, and TCRdb kept only the in-frame ones, dropping some. The data contain approximately 67,000 clones, 92% of them seen just once; the ten biggest clones take up 2.5% to 3.5%. The sequence came from a man aged 40-50 years. This rearrangement joins TRBV2 to TRBJ2-1; possibly TRBD1 or TRBD2 for D (5 bases each). The sample taken for sequencing was peripheral blood mononuclear cells (PBMCs). The CDR3 nucleotides are TGTGCCAGCAGTGGACCCCCGGGACGGGGATACAATGAGCAGTTCTTC. It is translated as CASSGPPGRGYNEQFF.